This T cell receptor beta chain was captured in a study of T cell responses to AZD1222 COVID-19 vaccine. The table came from immunoSEQ multiplex PCR; TCRdb's copy has only in-frame clones and leaves some out. This table holds roughly 200,000 clones, 85% to 95% found once. The CDR3 is 12 residues long. V lost 2 bases and J lost 9, with 5 bases in between. CDR1 and CDR2 (germline): MRHNA, SNTAGT. The material was peripheral blood, obtained 28 days after the second dose of the MenACWY control vaccine. The V gene is TRBV6-4, the J gene TRBJ1-6; D is ambiguous. The receptor's source is an adult who received the MenACWY meningococcal vaccine as a control. For the CDR3, the DNA is TGTGCCAGCAGTGACGGTCGTTCACCCCTCCACTTT. Its protein product is CASSDGRSPLHF.